This TCR beta chain was obtained from a study of neurological immune-mediated disorders. Each CDR3 protein is one row after TCRdb ran MiXCR on the 5' RACE reads. The table shows around 50,000 distinct CDR3 sequences, with around 25% occurring only once. A blood bank in Maryland, USA, provided the volunteers who served as healthy controls. Unsorted libraries came from 2 million PBMCs stored at -80 °C. The CDR3 consists of 15 residues. CDR1 is LNHDA, CDR2 SQIVND, per germline (reference sequence). Trimming took 3 bases from V and 0 from J; bases not matched to a gene: 3. Study-wide results and caveats: Among expanded clones, no CDR3 amino acid sequences were shared across subjects, a pattern suggesting private repertoires in all groups.

Note on this clonotype: The antigen is not known.

This chain uses TRBV19 with TRBJ2-7; TRBD1 agrees at 9 bases. The specimen sequenced was PBMCs. The clonotype was recovered from a woman aged 70-85 years in good health. This CDR3 reads CASSIGTGFSYEQYF. The CDR3 DNA sequence: TGTGCCAGTAGTATTGGGACAGGGTTCTCCTACGAGCAGTACTTC. Full variable domain (remainder filled in from reference TRBV19 and TRBJ2-7): DGGITQSPKYLFRKEGQNVTLSCEQNLNHDAMYWYRQDPGQGLRLIYYSQIVNDFQKGDIAEGYSVSREKKESFPLTVTSAQKNPTAFYLCASSIGTGFSYEQYFGPGTRLTVT.